This T cell receptor (beta chain) is from a study of shared clonotypes between healthy human individuals. Data came from immunoSEQ multiplex PCR; TCRdb stores just in-frame clones and leaves some out. The sample holds roughly 2.2 million clones, less than 95% seen once. The CDR3 length is 18 residues. V lost 0 bases, J lost 4 bases, and 11 bases stayed unmatched. Germline V gene data show CDR1 as MGHRA and CDR2 as YSYEKL. Specimen: naive CD4+ T cells from PBMCs. Subset meaning: CD45RA+ positively selected. The chain uses TRBV4-1 and TRBJ2-5; 10 bases align to TRBD2. The clonotype was recovered from a man between 18 and 29 years old in good health. Some clones in this sample may be carry-over from other donors' samples. CDR3 residues: CASSQDSRSGRVAETQYF. The CDR3 nucleotides are TGCGCCAGCAGCCAAGATTCGAGGAGCGGGAGGGTAGCAGAGACCCAGTACTTC.